These 18 T cell receptor beta chains came from one sample sequenced in a study of OX40 agonist ivuxolimab in advanced cancers. This table comes from immunoSEQ multiplex PCR, and its TCRdb copy is limited to in-frame clones, with some not included. The table lists around 61,000 clones, about 92% of them singletons. Source: CD4+ or CD8+ T cells sorted from blood, taken in a trial of the OX40 agonist ivuxolimab. The receptors originated from an adult with an advanced solid tumor such as melanoma, head and neck, liver or kidney cancer.

V is TRBV7-2 and J is TRBJ2-7, with TRBD1 as a possible D gene (5 bases). The germline gives CDR1 SGHTA, CDR2 FQGNSA. V lost 2 bases to trimming and J lost 7 bases, with 18 bases between them. This CDR3 spans 15 amino acids. The CDR3 sequence is CASSLHSQGSWEQYV. CDR3 nucleotide sequence: TGTGCCAGCAGCTTACATAGTCAGGGAAGTTGGGAGCAGTACGTC.

The J gene is TRBJ1-2, the V gene TRBV19; D might be TRBD1 (5 bases). V lost 5 bases to trimming and J lost 4 bases, with 11 bases between them. CDR1 and CDR2 from the germline V gene are LNHDA and SQIVND (reference sequence). This CDR3 has 13 residues. DNA of the CDR3: TGTGCCAGTAGTTACAGGCTACCCTATGGCTACACCTTC. This gives the protein CASSYRLPYGYTF.

This rearrangement joins TRBV15 to TRBJ2-4; TRBD1 matches at 8 bases. This CDR3 is built from 18 residues. Germline CDR1 and CDR2: LNHNV and YYDKDF (reference sequence). The ends lost 2 bases at V and 4 bases at J; junction bases unmatched: 13. CDR3 amino acids: CATSRHSSVDRGKNIQYF. CDR3 DNA sequence: TGTGCCACCAGCAGACACTCTTCCGTTGACAGGGGAAAAAACATTCAGTACTTC.

This sequence joins TRBV4-3 and TRBJ2-7; TRBD1 might be the D (6 bases). Per germline, CDR1 LGHNA and CDR2 YSLEER. The CDR3 is 14 amino acids. Trimming removed 1 base from V and 3 bases from J, with 10 bases in between. CDR3 in DNA: TGCGCCAGCAGCCAAGGTATCAGGGGCTACGAGCAGTACTTC. Protein sequence: CASSQGIRGYEQYF.

The V gene is TRBV29-1, the J gene TRBJ1-6; 7 bases are shared with TRBD1. With 7 bases clipped from V and 5 bases from J, the junction kept 14 bases outside the gene matches. The CDR3 spans 16 residues. CDR1 is SQVTM and CDR2 is ANQGSEA in the germline V gene. The CDR3 nucleotides read TGCAGCGCTCTCCCAGGGGGGGGGCATGATAATTCACCCCTCCACTTT. Encoded protein: CSALPGGGHDNSPLHF.

The CDR3 nucleotides are TGCGCCAGCAGTTTCCGGGGGAGAGCCGGGGAGCTGTTTTTT. Amino acid sequence: CASSFRGRAGELFF. The rearrangement links TRBV5-1 to TRBJ2-2; TRBD2 is a possible D gene (6 bases). There are 14 residues in the CDR3. V lost 5 bases and J 6 bases, leaving 14 bases between the germline ends. The germline CDR1 and CDR2 sequences are SGHRS and YFSETQ. The variable domain in full, completed from reference TRBV5-1 and TRBJ2-2, reads KAGVTQTPRYLIKTRGQQVTLSCSPISGHRSVSWYQQTPGQGLQFLFEYFSETQRNKGNFPGRFSGRQFSNSRSEMNVSTLELGDSALYLCASSFRGRAGELFFGEGSRLTVL.

This chain uses TRBV19 with TRBJ2-1; D unresolved. Trimming cost V 3 bases and J 5 bases, with 2 bases left between them. Germline V gene sequence: CDR1 LNHDA, CDR2 SQIVND (reference sequence). The CDR3 is made up of 11 amino acids. The CDR3 coding sequence is TGTGCCAGTAGTATCCACAATGAGCAGTTCTTC. Encoded protein: CASSIHNEQFF.

The chain is built from TRBV6-5 and TRBJ2-3; tentative D call: TRBD2 (5 bases). From germline, CDR1 is MNHEY and CDR2 SVGAGI. This CDR3 region has 13 residues. The V end lost 2 bases, the J end lost 7 bases, and 10 bases lay between the germline ends. The chain's CDR3 is CASSYGSYNTQYF. CDR3 nucleotides: TGTGCCAGCAGTTACGGGAGTTATAATACGCAGTATTTT.

This clone came up once. CDR3: CASSLAFGKPSTDTQYF. CDR3 sequence (DNA): TGTGCCAGCAGCTTAGCGTTTGGGAAGCCCAGCACAGATACGCAGTATTTT. The V call is TRBV7-8, the J call TRBJ2-3; D remains unclear. Trimming stripped 0 bases from V and 0 bases from J, with 13 bases between. Germline loops: CDR1 SGHVS, CDR2 FQNEAQ. The CDR3 runs 17 residues.

This clone was detected only once. The chain couples TRBV9 to TRBJ2-7; D is perhaps TRBD1 (6 bases). The germline V gene encodes CDR1 SGDLS and CDR2 YYNGEE. Between the trimmed V and J ends, which lost 1 base and 2 bases, there was a span of 10 bases. This CDR3 is built from 14 residues. The CDR3 DNA is TGTGCCAGCAGCGTAACAGGGAGCACCTACGAGCAGTACTTC. Encoded protein: CASSVTGSTYEQYF.

This rearrangement joins TRBV11-3 to TRBJ1-3; D remains unclear. The V gene lost 1 base and the J gene lost 0 bases, with 7 bases spanning the gap. This CDR3 is built from 15 residues. CDR1 and CDR2 from the germline V gene are SGHNT and YENEEA. CDR3 DNA sequence: TGTGCCAGCAGCTTAGGCCACTACTCTGGAAACACCATATATTTT. Translated, it gives CASSLGHYSGNTIYF. Using reference TRBV11-3 and TRBJ1-3 for the parts outside the CDR3, the full variable domain is EAGVVQSPRYKIIEKKQPVAFWCNPISGHNTLYWYLQNLGQGPELLIRYENEEAVDDSQLPKDRFSAERLKGVDSTLKIQPAELGDSAVYLCASSLGHYSGNTIYFGEGSWLTVV.

This clone was seen a single time. The chain recombines TRBV28 with TRBJ1-5; D gene ambiguous. The germline V gene has CDR1 MDHEN and CDR2 SYDVKM. There are 14 residues in the CDR3. Deletions cut 11 bases from V and 5 bases from J, with 19 bases between. CDR3 region: CAVTTAGGDQPQHF. For the CDR3, the DNA is TGTGCCGTCACAACGGCAGGCGGAGATCAGCCCCAGCATTTT.

V and J are TRBV25-1 and TRBJ2-1; TRBD1 agrees at 12 bases. The length of the CDR3 is 14 residues. Germline CDR1 and CDR2: MGHDK and SYGVNS. The V and J ends lost 8 bases and 10 bases, in that order; junction bases with no gene match: 9. For the CDR3, the DNA is TGTGCCAGCCATCCGGGACAGGGGGCGAGAGAGCAGTTCTTC. It translates to CASHPGQGAREQFF.

The chain uses TRBV19 and TRBJ2-1, with 10 bases lining up with TRBD2. After removal of 8 bases from V and 5 bases from J, the junction contained 6 bases not matched to a gene. The CDR3 runs 14 residues. The germline V gene encodes CDR1 LNHDA and CDR2 SQIVND (reference sequence). The CDR3 bases are TGTGCCAGTGCTAGCGGGAGAGACAACAATGAGCAGTTCTTC. Encoded protein: CASASGRDNNEQFF.

This clone was detected once. The chain is built from TRBV28 and TRBJ2-5; D not certain. Between the trimmed V and J ends, which lost 5 bases and 5 bases, there was a span of 9 bases. The CDR3 loop spans 12 amino acids. Looked up from germline, CDR1 is MDHEN and CDR2 is SYDVKM. The CDR3 DNA reads as TGTGCCAGCAGTCCATCGAGGGAGACCCAGTACTTC. Protein sequence: CASSPSRETQYF.

The V and J genes are TRBV6-1 and TRBJ2-1; D may be TRBD2 (6 bases). V shed 4 bases and J shed 3 bases, with 19 bases lying between them. CDR1 is MNHNS, CDR2 SASEGT, per germline. The CDR3 covers 17 residues. For the CDR3, the DNA is TGTGCCAGCAGTGTTCTCCTATGGGACTCAAACTACAATGAGCAGTTCTTC. It encodes CASSVLLWDSNYNEQFF.

The count of this clone is one. This sequence joins TRBV28 and TRBJ1-5; D gene uncertain. Germline values: CDR1 MDHEN, CDR2 SYDVKM. V was cut by 5 bases and J by 5 bases, with 13 bases left in between. This CDR3 has 14 amino acids. CDR3 nucleotide sequence: TGTGCCAGCAGTCTTCTAAGGGTCGATCAGCCCCAGCATTTT. Translation: CASSLLRVDQPQHF. Looking up the rest from reference TRBV28 and TRBJ1-5 gives the full variable domain: DVKVTQSSRYLVKRTGEKVFLECVQDMDHENMFWYRQDPGLGLRLIYFSYDVKMKEKGDIPEGYSVSREKKERFSLILESASTNQTSMYLCASSLLRVDQPQHFGDGTRLSIL.

The CDR3 DNA reads as TGTGCCAGCAGAAGTGTGGTTGGCGATGAGCAGTTCTTC. It specifies CASRSVVGDEQFF. The chain joins TRBV6-5 to TRBJ2-1; D ambiguous. Trimming pared 6 bases from V and 8 bases from J, leaving 14 bases between. Germline V lookup: CDR1 MNHEY, CDR2 SVGAGI. The CDR3 sequence is 13 residues long.